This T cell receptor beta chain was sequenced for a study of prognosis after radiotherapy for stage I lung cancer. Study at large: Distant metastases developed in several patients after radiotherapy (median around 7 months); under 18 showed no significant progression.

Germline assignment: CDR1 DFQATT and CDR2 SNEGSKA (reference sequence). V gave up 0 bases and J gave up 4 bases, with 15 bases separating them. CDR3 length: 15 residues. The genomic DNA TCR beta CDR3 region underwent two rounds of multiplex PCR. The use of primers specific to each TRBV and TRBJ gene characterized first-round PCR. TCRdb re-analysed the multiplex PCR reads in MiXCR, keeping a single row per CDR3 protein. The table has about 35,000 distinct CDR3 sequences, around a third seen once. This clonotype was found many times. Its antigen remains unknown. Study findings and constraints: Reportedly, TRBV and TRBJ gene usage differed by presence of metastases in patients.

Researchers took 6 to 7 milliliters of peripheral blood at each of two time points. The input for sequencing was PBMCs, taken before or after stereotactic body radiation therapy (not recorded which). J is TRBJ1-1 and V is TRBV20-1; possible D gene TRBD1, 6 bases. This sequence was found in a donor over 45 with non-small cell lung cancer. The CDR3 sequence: CSARDQKQGGTEAFF. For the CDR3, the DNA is TGCAGTGCTAGAGATCAGAAACAGGGCGGCACTGAAGCTTTCTTT.